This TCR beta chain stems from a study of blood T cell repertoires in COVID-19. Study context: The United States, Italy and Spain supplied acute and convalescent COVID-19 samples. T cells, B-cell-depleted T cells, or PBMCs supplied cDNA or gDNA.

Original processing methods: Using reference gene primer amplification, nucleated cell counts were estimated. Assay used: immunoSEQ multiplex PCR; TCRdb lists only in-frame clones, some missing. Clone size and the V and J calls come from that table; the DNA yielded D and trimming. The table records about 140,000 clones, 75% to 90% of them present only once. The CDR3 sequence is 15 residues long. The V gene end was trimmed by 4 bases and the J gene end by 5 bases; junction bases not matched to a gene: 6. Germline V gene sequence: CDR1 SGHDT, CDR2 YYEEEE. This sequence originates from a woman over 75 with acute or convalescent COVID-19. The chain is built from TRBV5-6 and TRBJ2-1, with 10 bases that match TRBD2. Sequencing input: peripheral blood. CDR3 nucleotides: TGTGCCAGCAGCCCGCTAGCGGGAGTTAACAATGAGCAGTTCTTC. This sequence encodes CASSPLAGVNNEQFF.